Described below is a single T cell receptor beta chain sequence and its context. Its target is unknown. For each subset, genomic DNA was distributed in equal portions over several immunoSEQ plates. Original handling: With immunoSEQ giving junction-only sequences and no quality scores, filtering differed. Produced via immunoSEQ multiplex PCR; TCRdb's table is partial and in-frame only. V, J and clone size were drawn from that table, and D and trimming were deduced from the DNA. The table records fewer than 600,000 clones, more than 70% of them present only once. The sample is drawn from a study of shared clonotypes between healthy human individuals. Study information: Researchers drew samples from two women and a few men aged 18 to 49.

Study conclusions and caveats: Clonotype sharing across donors was expected to vary with sequencing depth.

V was clipped by 0 bases and J by 3 bases, with 6 bases between them. This CDR3 is built from 14 residues. Germline V gene data show CDR1 as LNHDA and CDR2 as SQIVND (reference sequence). This sequence joins TRBV19 and TRBJ2-1; D not certain. The sample was PBMCs. The receptor was derived from a woman in her thirties or forties in good health. Some clones in this sample may be carry-over from other donors' samples. CDR3 bases: TGTGCCAGTAGTATAGAAGGTAGCTACAATGAGCAGTTCTTC. Amino acid sequence: CASSIEGSYNEQFF.